The 22 T cell receptor beta chains listed next were all sequenced from one sample in a study of cytomegalovirus exposure and HLA in healthy donors (dated by TCRdb to between 2016 and 2019). The method was the immunoSEQ multiplex PCR assay. A mixture of 60 forward primers for TCR Vbeta segments and 13 reverse primers for TCR Jbeta segments was used in the multiplex PCR. TCRdb stores this immuneACCESS table with in-frame sequences only. Part of the clones is absent; in the studies checked, under half of the shortfall reflects unresolved V genes, and no reason is known for the rest. The sample has some 78,000 clones on record, 80% of them singletons. The biggest ten clones account for approximately 23% of the sample. The specimen sequenced was PBMCs. Source of these receptors: a woman aged 50 to 60 in good health and CMV-seropositive.

Details on this clone: Other DNA sequences in this specimen translate into the identical CDR3. The chain joins TRBV10-2 to TRBJ1-1; D call uncertain. Trimming took off 6 bases at V and 1 base at J, with 6 bases between the two ends. CDR3 size: 12 residues. CDR1 and CDR2 (germline): WSHSY, SAAADI. The DNA of the CDR3 is TGCGCCAGCAGGACGGGGAACACTGAAGCTTTCTTT. As protein: CASRTGNTEAFF.

V and J are TRBV9 and TRBJ1-1, with TRBD1 as a possible D gene (5 bases). Trimming stripped 3 bases from V and 7 bases from J, with 10 bases between. Looked up from germline, CDR1 is SGDLS and CDR2 is YYNGEE. The CDR3 spans 12 residues. The CDR3 DNA reads TGTGCCAGCAGCGAGTTGGGGGGTGAAGCTTTCTTT. It specifies CASSELGGEAFF.

The chain is built from TRBV19 and TRBJ2-5; the D is unclear. Germline V gives CDR1 LNHDA, CDR2 SQIVND (reference sequence). The CDR3 spans 14 residues. V lost 3 bases and J lost 1, with 9 bases in between. The CDR3 sequence is CASSIGPRQETQYF. CDR3 coding DNA: TGTGCCAGTAGTATTGGGCCCCGCCAAGAGACCCAGTACTTC.

With respect to this clone: One end of the junction does not line up with germline, which may come from a read error. The chain couples TRBV7-9 to TRBJ2-1, with 8 bases fitting TRBD2. Germline assignment: CDR1 SEHNR and CDR2 FQNEAQ (reference sequence). The CDR3 has 19 residues. The CDR3 here is CSSSLRGGASGLMDNEQFF. The CDR3 DNA sequence: TGTTCCAGCAGCTTAAGGGGGGGGGCTAGCGGGCTTATGGACAATGAGCAGTTCTTC.

This rearrangement joins TRBV2 to TRBJ2-2; 7 bases are a match to TRBD1. V dropped 3 bases and J dropped 5; count of bases not matched to a gene: 6. Germline CDR1 reads SNHLY; CDR2 reads FYNNEI. The CDR3 runs 15 residues. CDR3 amino acids: CASSEPTGKTGELFF. The CDR3 nucleotides read TGTGCCAGCAGTGAGCCGACAGGGAAGACCGGGGAGCTGTTTTTT.

This clone was seen just once. The rearrangement joins TRBV5-1 to TRBJ2-6; D ambiguous. Deletions cut 0 bases from V and 2 bases from J, with 6 bases between. Per the germline V gene, CDR1 is SGHRS and CDR2 is YFSETQ. CDR3 size: 15 residues. Written as DNA, the CDR3 is TGCGCCAGCAGCTTGGTAGCTCCTGGGGCCAACGTCCTGACTTTC. As protein: CASSLVAPGANVLTF.

The chain couples TRBV7-3 to TRBJ1-1, with D possibly matching TRBD1 (5 bases). The CDR3 is made up of 15 amino acids. Trimming stripped 4 bases from V and 5 bases from J, with 17 bases between. Germline CDR1 and CDR2: SGHTA and FQGTGA. CDR3: CASSSGPGAETEAFF. In DNA, the CDR3 is TGTGCCAGCAGCTCCGGGCCTGGGGCGGAAACTGAAGCTTTCTTT.

For the CDR3, the DNA is TGTGCCAGCTCACCGGGCCTAGCGCTGACGTACGAGCAGTACGTC. Its protein product is CASSPGLALTYEQYV. J is TRBJ2-7 and V is TRBV18; the D gene is possibly TRBD2 (6 bases). With 3 bases removed from V and 4 bases from J, the gap between germline ends came to 16 bases. The germline V gene encodes CDR1 KGHSH and CDR2 LQKENI. The CDR3 sequence is 15 residues long.

The chain joins TRBV27 to TRBJ1-5; 9 bases fit TRBD1. Germline CDR1 and CDR2: MNHEY and SMNVEV (reference sequence). With 9 bases clipped from V and 9 bases from J, the junction kept 9 bases outside the gene matches. The CDR3 is 13 amino acids. The CDR3 protein is CASPGTGCWPQHF. DNA for the CDR3: TGTGCCAGTCCCGGGACAGGGTGTTGGCCCCAGCATTTT.

The V call is TRBV6-5, the J call TRBJ1-5; the D is unclear. Trimming removed 4 bases from V and 0 bases from J, with 13 bases in between. The CDR3 contains 16 residues. Germline lookup yields CDR1 MNHEY and CDR2 SVGAGI. The DNA of the CDR3 is TGTGCCAGCAGTTCAGCTCCCGGGAATAGCAATCAGCCCCAGCATTTT. Its translation: CASSSAPGNSNQPQHF.

The V gene is TRBV7-9, the J gene TRBJ1-1; 8 nucleotides agree with TRBD1. Trimming removed 1 base from V and 1 base from J; junction bases left unmatched: 2. The length of the CDR3 is 15 residues. The V gene's germline CDR1 is SEHNR and CDR2 FQNEAQ (reference sequence). The CDR3 DNA is TGTGCCAGCAGCTTAGGAACAGGGGGGAACACTGAAGCTTTCTTT. It is translated as CASSLGTGGNTEAFF.

The chain has TRBV4-1 and TRBJ2-1; 9 bases are a match to TRBD2. Trimming removed 0 bases from V and 5 bases from J; junction bases left unmatched: 11. The CDR3 has 18 amino acids. Germline V CDR1 and CDR2: MGHRA, YSYEKL. The CDR3 sequence is CASSQESPSGAWDNEQFF. CDR3 bases: TGCGCCAGCAGCCAAGAGTCCCCTAGCGGGGCATGGGACAATGAGCAGTTCTTC.

The chain employs TRBV30 and TRBJ2-3; perhaps TRBD2 as D (6 bases). CDR1 is GTSNPN, CDR2 SVGIG, per germline (reference sequence). This CDR3 has 12 amino acids. CDR3 sequence (DNA): TGTGCTTGCGGGGCAGGTGATGGTACGCAGTATTTT. Translated: CACGAGDGTQYF.

The CDR3 nucleotides are TGTGCCAGCAGGATGGGCTTAAACACTGAAGCTTTCTTT. It yields the protein CASRMGLNTEAFF. The chain carries TRBV2 and TRBJ1-1; D remains unclear. In germline, CDR1 is SNHLY, CDR2 FYNNEI. The CDR3 spans 13 residues. Trimming took 6 bases from V and 2 from J, leaving 10 bases between them.

This chain connects TRBV6-1 to TRBJ2-7; D is unclear. CDR3 length equals 15 residues. Germline assignment: CDR1 MNHNS and CDR2 SASEGT. Trimming left V 1 base short and J 4 bases short, with 14 bases between. The CDR3 is CASSEVRMTIYEQYF. The CDR3 DNA reads TGTGCCAGCAGTGAAGTCCGGATGACAATTTACGAGCAGTACTTC.

In this sample, this clone turned up a few times. The chain uses TRBV2 and TRBJ2-3, with TRBD2 matching 7 bases. V trimming: 8 bases; J trimming: 4 bases; junction bases outside the gene matches: 12. Germline values: CDR1 SNHLY, CDR2 FYNNEI. The CDR3 length is 15 residues. CDR3 sequence (DNA): TGTGCCAGCCTCCGGGACTACTATAGCGCAGATACGCAGTATTTT. Translation: CASLRDYYSADTQYF.

The chain employs TRBV6-1 and TRBJ1-5; D gene unclear. Per germline, CDR1 MNHNS and CDR2 SASEGT. The CDR3 is 14 amino acids. Trimming stripped 1 base from V and 4 bases from J, with 8 bases between. CDR3 DNA: TGTGCCAGCAGTGAAGGGTCAGAAAATCAGCCCCAGCATTTT. It encodes CASSEGSENQPQHF.

V usage is TRBV6-5 and J usage is TRBJ2-3; a weak D match, TRBD2 (5 bases). V was clipped by 2 bases and J by 11 bases, with 8 bases between them. Germline V gene lookup returns CDR1 MNHEY and CDR2 SVGAGI. The CDR3 spans 11 residues. The CDR3 DNA is TGTGCCAGCAGTTACAGAGGGATGCAGTATTTT. Translating it yields CASSYRGMQYF.

This clone came up once. The chain is built from TRBV19 and TRBJ2-5; D perhaps matches TRBD2 (5 bases). The CDR3 consists of 15 residues. The germline V and J ends were trimmed by 5 bases and 5 bases, with 18 bases remaining between them. Germline CDR1 and CDR2: LNHDA and SQIVND (reference sequence). Here the CDR3 DNA reads TGTGCCAGTAGTCTGATCCCTGGGAGAGGGGAGACCCAGTACTTC. It translates to CASSLIPGRGETQYF.

V and J are TRBV19 and TRBJ2-3, with no clear D. CDR3 length: 16 residues. The V end lost 5 bases, the J end lost 4 bases, and 19 bases lay between the germline ends. The germline V gene encodes CDR1 LNHDA and CDR2 SQIVND (reference sequence). The DNA of the CDR3 is TGTGCCAGTAGTGGAACTTTAACGTCTGACTCAGATACGCAGTATTTT. Protein: CASSGTLTSDSDTQYF.

This chain links TRBV18 with TRBJ1-5, with 9 bases aligning to TRBD1. In germline, CDR1 is KGHSH, CDR2 LQKENI. The CDR3 totals 17 residues. Trimming at V came to 6 bases and at J to 0 bases, leaving 9 bases not matched to a gene. The CDR3 spells CASSLLGQGDSNQPQHF. As DNA, the CDR3 is TGTGCCAGCTCCCTGTTGGGACAGGGTGATAGCAATCAGCCCCAGCATTTT.

This chain links TRBV27 with TRBJ2-1; 12 bases line up with TRBD2. J lost 5 bases, V lost 5 bases, and 7 bases had no gene match. CDR3 length: 16 residues. Germline lookup yields CDR1 MNHEY and CDR2 SMNVEV (reference sequence). The CDR3 nucleotides read TGTGCCAGCAGTCCACCCTGGACTAGCGGGGACAATGAGCAGTTCTTC. This gives the protein CASSPPWTSGDNEQFF.